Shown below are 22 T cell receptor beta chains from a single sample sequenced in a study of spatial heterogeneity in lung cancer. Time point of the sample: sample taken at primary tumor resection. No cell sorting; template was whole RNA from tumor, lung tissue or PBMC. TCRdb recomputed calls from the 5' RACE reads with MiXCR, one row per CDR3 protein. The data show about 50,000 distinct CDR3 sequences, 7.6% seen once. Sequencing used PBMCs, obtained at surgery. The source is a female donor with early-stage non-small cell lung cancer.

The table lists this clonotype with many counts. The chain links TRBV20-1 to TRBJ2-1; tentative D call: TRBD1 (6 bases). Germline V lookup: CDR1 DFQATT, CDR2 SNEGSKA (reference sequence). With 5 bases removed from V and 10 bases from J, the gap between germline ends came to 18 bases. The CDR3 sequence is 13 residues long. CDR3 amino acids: CSAVRTARMEQFF. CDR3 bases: TGCAGTGCTGTACGGACAGCCCGGATGGAGCAGTTCTTC.

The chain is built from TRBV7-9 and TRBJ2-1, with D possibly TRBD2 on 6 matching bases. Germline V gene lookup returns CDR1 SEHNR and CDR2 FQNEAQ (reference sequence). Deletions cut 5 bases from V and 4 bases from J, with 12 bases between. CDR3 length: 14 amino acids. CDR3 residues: CASSPTGEYNEQFF. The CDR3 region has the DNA TGTGCCAGCAGCCCTACGGGGGAGTACAATGAGCAGTTCTTC. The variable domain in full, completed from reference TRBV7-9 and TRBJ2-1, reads DTGVSQNPRHKITKRGQNVTFRCDPISEHNRLYWYRQTLGQGPEFLTYFQNEAQLEKSRLLSDRFSAERPKGSFSTLEIQRTEQGDSAMYLCASSPTGEYNEQFFGPGTRLTVL.

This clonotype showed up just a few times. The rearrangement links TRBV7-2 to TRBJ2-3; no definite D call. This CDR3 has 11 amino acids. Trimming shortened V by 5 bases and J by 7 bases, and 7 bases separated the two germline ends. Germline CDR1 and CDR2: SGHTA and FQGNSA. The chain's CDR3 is CASSPIHTQYF. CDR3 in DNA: TGTGCCAGCAGCCCAATCCATACGCAGTATTTT.

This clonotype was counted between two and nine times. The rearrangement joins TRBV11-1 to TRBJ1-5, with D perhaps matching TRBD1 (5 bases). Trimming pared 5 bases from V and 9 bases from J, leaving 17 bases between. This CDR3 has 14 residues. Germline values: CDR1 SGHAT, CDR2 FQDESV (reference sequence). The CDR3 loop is CASSTDGEGPPQHF. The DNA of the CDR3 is TGTGCCAGCAGCACGGATGGGGAGGGACCGCCCCAGCATTTT.

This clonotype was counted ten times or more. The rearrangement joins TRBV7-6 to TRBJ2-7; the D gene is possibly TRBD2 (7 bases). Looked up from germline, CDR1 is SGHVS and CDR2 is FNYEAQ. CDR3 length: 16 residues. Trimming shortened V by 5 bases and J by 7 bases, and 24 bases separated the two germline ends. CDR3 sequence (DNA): TGTGCCAGCAGCCCAGTGGGGTCGGGGGGCCCACGGGAGCAGTACTTC. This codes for CASSPVGSGGPREQYF.

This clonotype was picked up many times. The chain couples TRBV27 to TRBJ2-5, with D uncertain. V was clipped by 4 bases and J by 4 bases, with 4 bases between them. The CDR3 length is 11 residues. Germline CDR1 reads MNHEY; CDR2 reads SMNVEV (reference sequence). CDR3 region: CASSSRETQYF. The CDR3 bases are TGTGCCAGCAGTTCACGAGAGACCCAGTACTTC.

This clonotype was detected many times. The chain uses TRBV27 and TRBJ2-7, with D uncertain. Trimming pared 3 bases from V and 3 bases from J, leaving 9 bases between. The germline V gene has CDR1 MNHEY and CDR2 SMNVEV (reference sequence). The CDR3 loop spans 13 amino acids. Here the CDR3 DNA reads TGTGCCAGCAGTTTCGCTGGCAGCTACGAGCAGTACTTC. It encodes CASSFAGSYEQYF.

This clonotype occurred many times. CDR3 coding DNA: TGTGCCAGCAGCCCCCTGACTAGCAGCACAGATACGCAGTATTTT. The encoded protein is CASSPLTSSTDTQYF. The chain has TRBV7-8 and TRBJ2-3, with 7 bases lining up with TRBD2. Per the germline V gene, CDR1 is SGHVS and CDR2 is FQNEAQ. The CDR3 spans 15 residues. V shed 5 bases, J shed 0 bases, and the junction held 5 bases outside the gene matches. Based on the CDR3 plus reference TRBV7-8 and TRBJ2-3, the full variable domain is GAGVSQSPRYKVAKRGQDVALRCDPISGHVSLFWYQQALGQGPEFLTYFQNEAQLDKSGLPSDRFFAERPEGSVSTLKIQRTQQEDSAVYLCASSPLTSSTDTQYFGPGTRLTVL.

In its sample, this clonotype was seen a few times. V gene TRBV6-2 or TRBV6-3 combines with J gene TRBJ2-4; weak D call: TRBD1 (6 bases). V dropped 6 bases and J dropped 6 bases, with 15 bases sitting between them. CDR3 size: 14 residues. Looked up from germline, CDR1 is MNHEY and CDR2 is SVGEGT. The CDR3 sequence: CASRKSSQGNIQYF. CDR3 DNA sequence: TGTGCCAGCAGGAAAAGTTCACAGGGAAACATTCAGTACTTC.

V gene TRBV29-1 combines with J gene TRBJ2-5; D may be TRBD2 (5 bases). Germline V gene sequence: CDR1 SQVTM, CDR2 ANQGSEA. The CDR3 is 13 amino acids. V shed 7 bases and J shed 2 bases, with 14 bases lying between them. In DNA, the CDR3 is TGCAGCGCCGGAGGCCAGGAGCAAGAGACCCAGTACTTC. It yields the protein CSAGGQEQETQYF.

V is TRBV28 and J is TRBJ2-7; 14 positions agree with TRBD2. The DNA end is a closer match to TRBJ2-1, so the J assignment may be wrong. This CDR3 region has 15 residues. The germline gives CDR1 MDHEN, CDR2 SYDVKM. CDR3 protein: CASSLTSGGEYEQFF. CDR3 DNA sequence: TGTGCCAGCAGTTTGACTAGCGGGGGGGAGTACGAGCAGTTCTTC.

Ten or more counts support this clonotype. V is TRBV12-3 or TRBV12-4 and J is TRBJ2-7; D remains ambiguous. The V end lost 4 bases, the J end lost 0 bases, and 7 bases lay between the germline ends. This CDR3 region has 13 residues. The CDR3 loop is CASSYGSSYEQYF. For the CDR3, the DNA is TGTGCCAGCAGTTACGGCAGCTCCTACGAGCAGTACTTC.

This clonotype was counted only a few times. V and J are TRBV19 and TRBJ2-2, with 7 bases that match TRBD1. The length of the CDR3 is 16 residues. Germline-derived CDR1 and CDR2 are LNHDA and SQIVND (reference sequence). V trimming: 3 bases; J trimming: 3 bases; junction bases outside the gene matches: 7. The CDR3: CASSIKTGRDTGELFF. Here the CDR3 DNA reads TGTGCCAGTAGTATTAAGACAGGGCGAGACACCGGGGAGCTGTTTTTT.

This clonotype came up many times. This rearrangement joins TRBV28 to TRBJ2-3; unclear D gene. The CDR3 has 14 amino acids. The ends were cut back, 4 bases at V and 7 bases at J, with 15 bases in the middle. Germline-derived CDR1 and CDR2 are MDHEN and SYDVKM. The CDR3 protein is CASSSPANINTQYF. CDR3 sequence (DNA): TGTGCCAGCAGTTCCCCCGCAAATATTAATACGCAGTATTTT.

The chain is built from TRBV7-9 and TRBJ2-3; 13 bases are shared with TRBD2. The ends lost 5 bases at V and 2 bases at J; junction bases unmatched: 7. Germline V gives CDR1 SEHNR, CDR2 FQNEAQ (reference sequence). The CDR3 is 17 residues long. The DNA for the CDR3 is TGTGCCAGCAGCGCCGGACTAGCGGGGGCAACCACAGATACGCAGTATTTT. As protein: CASSAGLAGATTDTQYF.

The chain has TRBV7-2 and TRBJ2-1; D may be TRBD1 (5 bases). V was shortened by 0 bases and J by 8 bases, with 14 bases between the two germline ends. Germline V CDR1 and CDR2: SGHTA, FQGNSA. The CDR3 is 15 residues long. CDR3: CASSLAPRQGDEQFF. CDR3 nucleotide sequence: TGTGCCAGCAGCTTAGCGCCCCGGCAGGGCGATGAGCAGTTCTTC.

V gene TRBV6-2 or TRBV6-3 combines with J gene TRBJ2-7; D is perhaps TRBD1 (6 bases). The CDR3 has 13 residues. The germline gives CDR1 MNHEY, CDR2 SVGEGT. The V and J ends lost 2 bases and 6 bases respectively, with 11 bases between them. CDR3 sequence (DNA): TGTGCCAGCAGTTACGCCCAGGGGATCGAGCAGTACTTC. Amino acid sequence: CASSYAQGIEQYF.

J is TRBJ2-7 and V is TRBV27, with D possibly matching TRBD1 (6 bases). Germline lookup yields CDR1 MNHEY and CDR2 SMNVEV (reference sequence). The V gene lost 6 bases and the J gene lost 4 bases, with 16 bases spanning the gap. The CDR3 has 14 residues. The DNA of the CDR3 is TGTGCCAGCAGCGGGTACAGGGAACAGTACGAGCAGTACTTC. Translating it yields CASSGYREQYEQYF.

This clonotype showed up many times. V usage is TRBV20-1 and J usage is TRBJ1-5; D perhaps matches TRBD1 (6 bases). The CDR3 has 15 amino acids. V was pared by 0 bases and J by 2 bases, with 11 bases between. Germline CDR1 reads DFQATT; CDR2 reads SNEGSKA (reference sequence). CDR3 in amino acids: CSARDLTGGNQPQHF. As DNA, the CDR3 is TGCAGTGCTAGAGATCTGACAGGAGGCAATCAGCCCCAGCATTTT.

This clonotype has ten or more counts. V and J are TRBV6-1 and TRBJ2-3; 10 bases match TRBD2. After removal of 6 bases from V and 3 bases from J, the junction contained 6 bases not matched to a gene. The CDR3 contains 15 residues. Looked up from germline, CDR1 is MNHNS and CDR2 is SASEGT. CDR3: CASRRAGGPTDTQYF. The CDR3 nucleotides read TGTGCCAGCAGAAGAGCGGGGGGGCCAACAGATACGCAGTATTTT.

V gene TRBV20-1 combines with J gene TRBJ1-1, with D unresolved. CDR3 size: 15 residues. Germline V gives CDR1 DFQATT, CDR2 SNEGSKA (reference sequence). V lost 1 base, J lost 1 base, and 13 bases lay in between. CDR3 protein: CSARGLRQPNTEAFF. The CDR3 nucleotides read TGCAGTGCTAGAGGTTTGAGGCAACCGAACACTGAAGCTTTCTTT.

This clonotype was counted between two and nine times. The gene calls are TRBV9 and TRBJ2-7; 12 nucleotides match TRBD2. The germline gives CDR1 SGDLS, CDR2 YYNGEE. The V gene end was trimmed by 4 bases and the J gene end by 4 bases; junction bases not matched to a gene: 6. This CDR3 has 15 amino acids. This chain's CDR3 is CASSIGLAGTYEQYF. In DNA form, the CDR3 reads TGTGCCAGCAGCATAGGACTAGCGGGGACTTACGAGCAGTACTTC.